The next 27 T cell receptor beta chains were all read from a single sample in a study of T cells after yellow fever vaccination (dated by TCRdb to about 2019). Receptor libraries were prepared by 5' RACE. The data were produced on an Illumina HiSeq 2500. The raw public data were reprocessed by TCRdb itself: fastp quality trimming at Q25, MiXCR clonotype calling, in-frame beta chains only. CDR3 protein duplicates are merged, each entry listing the most common genes and DNA. The sample records fewer than 650,000 distinct CDR3 sequences, 21% of which are singletons. Roughly 16% of the sample is held by the ten biggest clonotypes. The treatment or condition label of this sample denotes: live attenuated yellow fever vaccine strain. Sample: PBMCs, taken 21 days after the first yellow fever vaccination. The receptors here all came from a man aged 18-30 years who received the YFV17D yellow fever vaccine.

The V gene is TRBV7-2, the J gene TRBJ2-3, with TRBD1 as a possible D gene (6 bases). Germline CDR1 is SGHTA and CDR2 is FQGNSA. V was trimmed by 6 bases and J by 0 bases, leaving 13 bases between them. The length of the CDR3 is 15 residues. The CDR3 here is CASSRQASSTDTQYF. The DNA for the CDR3 is TGTGCCAGCAGTCGACAGGCCTCTAGCACAGATACGCAGTATTTT.

The sample holds a few counts of this clonotype. The gene calls are TRBV5-4 and TRBJ1-2, with TRBD1 matching 8 bases. This CDR3 has 15 residues. V lost 3 bases, J lost 3 bases, and 7 bases stayed unmatched. Germline CDR1 is SGHNT and CDR2 is YYREEE (reference sequence). CDR3 sequence reads: CASSSPGTGDYGYTF. In nucleotides, the CDR3 is TGTGCCAGCAGCTCCCCCGGGACAGGAGACTATGGCTACACCTTC.

This clonotype was detected only a few times. The chain combines TRBV12-3 or TRBV12-4 with TRBJ2-7; no definite D call. The CDR3 is 12 residues long. The ends were cut back, 3 bases at V and 4 bases at J, with 7 bases in the middle. DNA for the CDR3: TGTGCCAGCAGTTTCAACAATTACGAGCAGTACGTC. It specifies CASSFNNYEQYV.

This rearrangement joins TRBV7-2 to TRBJ2-2; D is unresolved. Germline lookup yields CDR1 SGHTA and CDR2 FQGNSA. The V end was cut by 3 bases, the J end by 7 bases, with 9 bases between. This CDR3 region has 13 residues. This CDR3 is CASSFWEYGELFF. DNA for the CDR3: TGTGCCAGCAGCTTTTGGGAATACGGGGAGCTGTTTTTT.

This clonotype was picked up a small number of times. CDR3 nucleotides: TGTGCCAGCAGCTTAAGGTCCAGGGACACCGGGGAGCTGTTTTTT. Its protein product is CASSLRSRDTGELFF. The chain carries TRBV7-9 and TRBJ2-2; TRBD1 might be the D (5 bases). Trimming left V 2 bases short and J 3 bases short, with 10 bases between. Germline lookup yields CDR1 SEHNR and CDR2 FQNEAQ (reference sequence). The CDR3 spans 15 residues.

The chain carries TRBV5-1 and TRBJ2-1, with 8 bases aligning to TRBD1. V shed 4 bases, J shed 2 bases, and the junction held 8 bases outside the gene matches. CDR1 SGHRS and CDR2 YFSETQ come from the germline V gene. The CDR3 has 16 residues. The CDR3, as DNA: TGCGCCAGCAGCGAGACAGGGGCTAGGGCCTACAATGAGCAGTTCTTC. Its translation: CASSETGARAYNEQFF. The full variable domain, rest sourced from reference TRBV5-1 and TRBJ2-1, is KAGVTQTPRYLIKTRGQQVTLSCSPISGHRSVSWYQQTPGQGLQFLFEYFSETQRNKGNFPGRFSGRQFSNSRSEMNVSTLELGDSALYLCASSETGARAYNEQFFGPGTRLTVL.

The chain recombines TRBV4-3 with TRBJ2-2; the D gene is possibly TRBD1 (6 bases). V was pared by 0 bases and J by 9 bases, with 26 bases between. This CDR3 contains 19 residues. Per the germline V gene, CDR1 is LGHNA and CDR2 is YSLEER. As DNA, the CDR3 is TGCGCCAGCAGCCAAGATCGCCCCTATCACCAGGGGTATCAATGGGAGCTGTTTTTT. Protein sequence: CASSQDRPYHQGYQWELFF.

The chain is built from TRBV4-1 and TRBJ1-2, with TRBD1 matching 7 bases. In germline, CDR1 is MGHRA, CDR2 YSYEKL. V dropped 4 bases and J dropped 8; count of bases not matched to a gene: 13. The length of the CDR3 is 15 residues. CDR3 amino acids: CASSPQGVLATGYTF. The CDR3 bases are TGCGCCAGCAGCCCTCAGGGGGTCCTTGCTACAGGCTACACCTTC.

The V gene is TRBV21-1, the J gene TRBJ2-7; the D call TRBD1 from the table was never checked on the DNA. TRBV21-1 is an annotated pseudogene. The CDR3 is 12 amino acids. The DNA for the CDR3 is TGTGCCAGCAGCAAAACCAGGGGCGAGCAGTACGTC. It yields the protein CASSKTRGEQYV.

This clonotype has ten or more counts. This chain joins TRBV28 and TRBJ2-3, with 10 bases fitting TRBD1. Germline assignment: CDR1 MDHEN and CDR2 SYDVKM. The CDR3 length is 17 residues. J gave up 5 bases and V 4 bases, and 12 bases lay outside the gene matches. The CDR3 nucleotides read TGTGCCAGCAGTTCCTCCGGGACAGGGGTGTTGGTAGATACGCAGTATTTT. Its translation: CASSSSGTGVLVDTQYF.

The V gene is TRBV4-1, the J gene TRBJ2-7, with 10 bases fitting TRBD2. V lost 1 base, J lost 3 bases, and 3 bases stayed unmatched. The CDR3 runs 15 residues. In germline, CDR1 is MGHRA, CDR2 YSYEKL. Written as DNA, the CDR3 is TGCGCCAGCAGCCAAGCCGGACTAGCGGACTACGAGCAGTACTTC. Its translation: CASSQAGLADYEQYF.

This clonotype was observed a handful of times. V usage is TRBV20-1 and J usage is TRBJ2-1; 9 bases map to TRBD1. This CDR3 is 14 amino acids long. The J segment lost 2 bases and the V segment lost 6 bases, leaving 5 bases of the junction unmatched. The germline gives CDR1 DFQATT, CDR2 SNEGSKA (reference sequence). The CDR3 sequence: CSAVQGAAYNEQFF. The CDR3 DNA is TGCAGTGCGGTACAGGGGGCCGCCTACAATGAGCAGTTCTTC.

A few counts support this clonotype. This chain connects TRBV7-3 to TRBJ2-3; 10 positions agree with TRBD2. This CDR3 comprises 13 residues. Trimming cost V 4 bases and J 14 bases; bases outside gene matches: 9. The germline V gene has CDR1 SGHTA and CDR2 FQGTGA. This CDR3 is CASSSKLAGPLYF. Here the CDR3 DNA reads TGTGCCAGCAGCTCTAAACTAGCGGGGCCCTTGTATTTT. Variable domain in full (rest from reference TRBV7-3 and TRBJ2-3): GAGVSQTPSNKVTEKGKYVELRCDPISGHTALYWYRQSLGQGPEFLIYFQGTGAADDSGLPNDRFFAVRPEGSVSTLKIQRTERGDSAVYLCASSSKLAGPLYFGPGTRLTVL.

The chain combines TRBV11-2 with TRBJ2-5; D possibly corresponds to TRBD2 (7 bases). The CDR3 contains 15 residues. Per germline, CDR1 SGHAT and CDR2 FQNNGV. Trimming took 3 bases from V and 5 from J, leaving 16 bases between them. Written as DNA, the CDR3 is TGTGCCAGCAGCTTCCACCTGGGGGGGCAGGAGACCCAGTACTTC. Amino acids: CASSFHLGGQETQYF.

This clonotype ranks as medium-sized. The J gene is TRBJ2-3, the V gene TRBV15; D is undetermined. Germline V lookup: CDR1 LNHNV, CDR2 YYDKDF (reference sequence). The length of the CDR3 is 15 residues. Trimming stripped 0 bases from V and 2 bases from J, with 9 bases between. DNA of the CDR3: TGTGCCACCAGCAGAGATGGACGCCCCACAGATACGCAGTATTTT. The encoded protein is CATSRDGRPTDTQYF.

In this sample, this clonotype turned up a few times. V is TRBV4-2 and J is TRBJ1-1; D is uncertain. In germline, CDR1 is LGHNA, CDR2 YNFKEQ. Trimming stripped 7 bases from V and 3 bases from J, with 12 bases between. The CDR3 is 13 residues long. CDR3 residues: CASMTEPYTEAFF. The CDR3 DNA reads as TGTGCCAGCATGACGGAACCCTACACTGAAGCTTTCTTT.

This clonotype was observed at least ten times. This chain connects TRBV20-1 to TRBJ1-6; a weak D match, TRBD1 (5 bases). V lost 6 bases and J lost 7, with 10 bases in between. Germline V gene data show CDR1 as DFQATT and CDR2 as SNEGSKA (reference sequence). This CDR3 contains 12 residues. CDR3 region: CSARWGNSPLHF. In nucleotides, the CDR3 is TGCAGTGCACGGTGGGGGAATTCACCCCTCCACTTT.

The table lists this clonotype with a few counts. The genes are TRBV6-4 and TRBJ2-1; possibly TRBD1 or TRBD2 for D (6 bases each). This CDR3 contains 15 residues. Trimming pared 4 bases from V and 6 bases from J, leaving 16 bases between. Looked up from germline, CDR1 is MRHNA and CDR2 is SNTAGT. The CDR3 DNA reads TGTGCCAGCAGTGCGAGGGGGGCGTTGGCCAATGAGCAGTTCTTC. It encodes CASSARGALANEQFF.

This chain connects TRBV4-2 to TRBJ2-7, with D uncertain. Germline V gene lookup returns CDR1 LGHNA and CDR2 YNFKEQ. Trimming removed 2 bases at V and 2 bases at J, with 13 bases between. The CDR3 contains 15 residues. CDR3 DNA sequence: TGTGCCAGCAGCCAAAATTTGGGTGAGGCCTACGAGCAGTACTTC. Its protein product is CASSQNLGEAYEQYF.

V gene TRBV7-9 combines with J gene TRBJ1-2; 8 bases align to TRBD1. CDR3 length: 14 residues. The germline gives CDR1 SEHNR, CDR2 FQNEAQ (reference sequence). Germline trimming cut 5 bases from V and 4 bases from J; bases unmatched to any gene: 6. The CDR3 sequence is CASSRGQGPYGYTF. CDR3 nucleotides: TGTGCCAGCAGCCGCGGACAGGGCCCCTATGGCTACACCTTC.

This chain joins TRBV15 and TRBJ1-2; 9 bases fit TRBD1. The V and J ends lost 5 bases and 4 bases, in that order; junction bases with no gene match: 14. CDR1 LNHNV and CDR2 YYDKDF come from the germline V gene (reference sequence). The CDR3 runs to 17 residues. The CDR3 loop reads CATSAHPRMDRGYGYTF. The CDR3 nucleotides read TGTGCCACCAGCGCCCATCCCCGAATGGACAGGGGCTATGGCTACACCTTC.

The chain employs TRBV2 and TRBJ2-3; D not resolved. The CDR3 runs 15 residues. V shed 3 bases and J shed 0 bases, with 10 bases lying between them. The germline gives CDR1 SNHLY, CDR2 FYNNEI. CDR3 DNA sequence: TGTGCCAGCAGTGAGTCCAGTAGTAGCACAGATACGCAGTATTTT. Its translation: CASSESSSSTDTQYF.

This clonotype showed up just a few times. The chain has TRBV20-1 and TRBJ2-7; maybe TRBD2 (6 bases). Germline V gene sequence: CDR1 DFQATT, CDR2 SNEGSKA (reference sequence). This CDR3 comprises 13 residues. V dropped 2 bases and J dropped 3 bases, with 11 bases sitting between them. CDR3 nucleotides: TGCAGTGCTAGATTGGGACTGAACTACGAGCAGTACTTC. This codes for CSARLGLNYEQYF.

The gene calls are TRBV9 and TRBJ2-7; D perhaps matches TRBD2 (7 bases). Germline V lookup: CDR1 SGDLS, CDR2 YYNGEE. This CDR3 spans 13 amino acids. The germline V and J ends were trimmed by 0 bases and 6 bases, with 10 bases remaining between them. The CDR3 DNA is TGTGCCAGCAGCGTAGGGGGGGGCTCCGAGCAGTACTTC. This encodes CASSVGGGSEQYF.

There are many counts of this clonotype. This sequence joins TRBV6-2 or TRBV6-3 and TRBJ2-7; D might be TRBD2 (6 bases). This CDR3 contains 14 residues. The V end lost 7 bases, the J end lost 6 bases, and 19 bases lay between the germline ends. The germline V gene encodes CDR1 MNHEY and CDR2 SVGEGT. CDR3 amino acids: CASTISPEGSEQYF. In DNA form, the CDR3 reads TGTGCCAGCACCATCAGCCCGGAGGGGTCCGAGCAGTACTTC.

V gene TRBV12-3 or TRBV12-4 combines with J gene TRBJ2-3; TRBD2 aligns across 9 bases. This CDR3 region has 14 residues. Trimming cost V 1 base and J 8 bases; bases outside gene matches: 4. The CDR3: CASSLGPAGGTQYF. For the CDR3, the DNA is TGTGCCAGCAGTTTAGGCCCAGCGGGGGGTACGCAGTATTTT.

CDR3 nucleotides: TGCGCCAGCAGTGGTTCCGGACAGTATTACAATGAGCAGTTCTTC. This encodes CASSGSGQYYNEQFF. The chain carries TRBV5-1 and TRBJ2-1; TRBD1 might be the D (6 bases). This CDR3 is built from 15 residues. Trimming took off 5 bases at V and 4 bases at J, with 16 bases between the two ends. CDR1 and CDR2 (germline): SGHRS, YFSETQ.